Included here is one T cell receptor beta chain sequence, with context. These data belong to a study of blood T cell repertoires in COVID-19. The germline CDR1 and CDR2 sequences are LNHDA and SQIVND (reference sequence). The CDR3 consists of 16 residues. V was cut by 4 bases and J by 4 bases, with 16 bases left in between. TCRdb keeps only in-frame clones here, not all; method: immunoSEQ multiplex PCR. This table has 350,000 to 450,000 clones, 75% to 90% appearing once. The chain joins TRBV19 to TRBJ1-4; D is possibly TRBD1 (6 bases). The sequenced sample was PBMCs or T cells enriched from blood (not recorded which). The receptor was isolated from a man aged 25 to 40 who had recovered from COVID-19. The CDR3 DNA reads TGTGCCAGTAGTACCCAGACAGGTGGGGTTAATGAAAAACTGTTTTTT. Translated: CASSTQTGGVNEKLFF.